This T cell receptor beta chain was observed in a study of blood T cell repertoires in COVID-19 (dated by TCRdb to 2020 to 2021). Describing the broader study: Samples covering the acute and convalescent phases of COVID-19 were provided by collaborators in the United States, Italy and Spain. The material from the prospective study consisted of cDNA or gDNA derived from T cells, B-cell-depleted T cells, or PBMCs. Subjects who had been exposed to COVID-19, were actively infected with it, or had recovered from it provided the deeply sampled blood TCRbeta repertoires that made up the dataset. The repertoires were released in a freely available public database intended as a resource for research on the immune response to SARS-CoV-2. Samples came from the ongoing ImmuneRACE study (first 160 participants) plus 1,254 subjects from 6 global collaborators. Nearly every sample came with metadata listing a de-identified subject ID, COVID-19 status, age in years and sex. HLA class I and class II types, where available, came from metadata supplied by the sample provider rather than from assay-based typing. Study-wide findings and limitations: The amount of clinical and demographic metadata varied by source and participant and was provided uncurated.

With regard to this clone: Its specific antigen is unknown. Nothing much larger sits one base from this clone, and base qualities are not available.

The CDR1 and CDR2 encoded by the germline V gene are SGHNT and YENEEA. The CDR3 numbers 17 residues from cysteine through phenylalanine. Only the CDR3 part of the read is kept: 51 bases, read in frame from the first base. Relative to germline, V is missing 1 base and J is missing 6 bases, with 11 bases of the junction outside any gene match. TCRbeta CDR3 regions were amplified from genomic DNA by means of the immunoSEQ Assay, a bias-controlled multiplex PCR. The source study handled its data this way. Nucleated cell counts per sample were estimated from amplification of reference gene primers within the assay. Sequence reads were collapsed and filtered to measure the absolute abundance of every unique TCRbeta CDR3 rearrangement. Productive Simpson clonality was computed per sample as the square root of Simpson's diversity index over productive rearrangements. This is the immuneACCESS table as TCRdb keeps it, with only in-frame sequences that have V and J called. A part of the clones is gone; compared with another copy, unresolved V genes explain less than half, and the rest is unexplained. V and J calls and clone size are given by that table; D and trimming were obtained from the DNA. The sample table shows about 230,000 clones, and 88% are seen once. The top ten hold 2% to 2.5% of the sample.

Participants in the prospective study were enrolled through a virtual design, were aged about 18 to 89 years, and lived in about 25 United States geographic areas. In the prospective study, participants were assigned to cohorts based on the clinical history participants reported in a screening survey and a study questionnaire. In the prospective study, whole blood, serum and a nasopharyngeal or oropharyngeal swab were collected from each participant by mobile phlebotomists. Over a roughly 2-month period, participants in the prospective study had the option of providing additional blood draws and questionnaires. Blood samples from the prospective study were shipped frozen or at room temperature prior to DNA extraction.

Sequencing input: PBMCs or T cells enriched from blood (not recorded which). The origin of this receptor is a woman aged 40 to 50 with acute COVID-19. Recombination connected TRBV11-3 to TRBJ2-2; the central 7 bases match TRBD2. The DNA sequence is given as TGTGCCAGCAGCTTAGTAGTTTGGGGGGGAAACGCCGGGGAGCTGTTTTTT. Translated, this gives CASSLVVWGGNAGELFF.